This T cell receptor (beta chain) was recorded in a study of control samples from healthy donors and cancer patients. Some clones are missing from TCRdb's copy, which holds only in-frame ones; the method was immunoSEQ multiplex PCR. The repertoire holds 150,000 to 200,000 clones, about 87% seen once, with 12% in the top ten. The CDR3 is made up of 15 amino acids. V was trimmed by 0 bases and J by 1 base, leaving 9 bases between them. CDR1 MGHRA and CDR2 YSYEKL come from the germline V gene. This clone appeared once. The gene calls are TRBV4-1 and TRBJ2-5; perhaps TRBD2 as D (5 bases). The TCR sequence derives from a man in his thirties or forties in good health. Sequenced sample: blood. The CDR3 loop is CASSQDRLPQETQYF. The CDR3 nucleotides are TGCGCCAGCAGCCAAGATCGACTACCCCAAGAGACCCAGTACTTC.